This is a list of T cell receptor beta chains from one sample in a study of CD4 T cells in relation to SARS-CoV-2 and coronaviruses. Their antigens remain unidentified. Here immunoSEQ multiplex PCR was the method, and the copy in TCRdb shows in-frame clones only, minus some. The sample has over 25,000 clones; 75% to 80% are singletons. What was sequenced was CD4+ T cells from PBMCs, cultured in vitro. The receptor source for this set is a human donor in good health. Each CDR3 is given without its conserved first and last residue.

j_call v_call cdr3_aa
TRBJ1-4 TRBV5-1 ASSSGGTGEKLF
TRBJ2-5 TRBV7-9 ASSRRLVGGETQY
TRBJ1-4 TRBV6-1 ASSTGGVEKLF
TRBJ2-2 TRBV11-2 ASSLVGLHIGELF
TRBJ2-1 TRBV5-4 ASSRFAGGGNEQF
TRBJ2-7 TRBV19 ASSIGLRTSGRAYEQY
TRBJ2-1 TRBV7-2 ASSPSSGKYNEQF
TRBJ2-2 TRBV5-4 ASSLNGAAANTGELF
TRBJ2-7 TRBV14 ASSHGYEQY
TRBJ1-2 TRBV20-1 SASPAGPNYGYT
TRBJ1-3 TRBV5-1 ASSDLLEDTIY
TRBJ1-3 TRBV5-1 ASSLGTLLGNTIY
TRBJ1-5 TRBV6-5 ASSYSVQGNQPQH
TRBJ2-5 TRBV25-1 ASRDGRLETQY
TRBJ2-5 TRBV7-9 ASSPTLGLAGGQETQY
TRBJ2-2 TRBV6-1 ASSEWDSHGELF
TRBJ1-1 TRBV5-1 ASSSDRIPWDTEAF
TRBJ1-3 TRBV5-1 ASSSSGASGNTIY
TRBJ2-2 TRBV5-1 ASSWGRADTGELF
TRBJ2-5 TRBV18 ASSPQTQETQY
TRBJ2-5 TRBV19 ASSPKAGIETQY
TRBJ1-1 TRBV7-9 ASTPPGLAEAF
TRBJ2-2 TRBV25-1 ASSPRTANTGELF
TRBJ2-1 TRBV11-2 ASSLFGGGLNEQF
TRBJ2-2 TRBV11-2 ASSLGLAGRSGELF
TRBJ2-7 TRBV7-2 ASSRRLGGSSYEQY
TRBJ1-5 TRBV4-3 ASSPQFSNQPQH
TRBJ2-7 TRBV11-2 ASSSPLTGLPLD
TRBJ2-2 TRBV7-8 ASSSLSGGAVTGELF
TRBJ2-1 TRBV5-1 ASSWTSGGGNEQF
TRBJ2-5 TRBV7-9 ASSETGETQY
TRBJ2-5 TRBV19 ASSIARTGVYETQY
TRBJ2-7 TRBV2 ASSGGGTSGGYEQY
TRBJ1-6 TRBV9 ASSRTGVGSPLH
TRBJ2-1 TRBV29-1 SVEYRGVSVNNEQF